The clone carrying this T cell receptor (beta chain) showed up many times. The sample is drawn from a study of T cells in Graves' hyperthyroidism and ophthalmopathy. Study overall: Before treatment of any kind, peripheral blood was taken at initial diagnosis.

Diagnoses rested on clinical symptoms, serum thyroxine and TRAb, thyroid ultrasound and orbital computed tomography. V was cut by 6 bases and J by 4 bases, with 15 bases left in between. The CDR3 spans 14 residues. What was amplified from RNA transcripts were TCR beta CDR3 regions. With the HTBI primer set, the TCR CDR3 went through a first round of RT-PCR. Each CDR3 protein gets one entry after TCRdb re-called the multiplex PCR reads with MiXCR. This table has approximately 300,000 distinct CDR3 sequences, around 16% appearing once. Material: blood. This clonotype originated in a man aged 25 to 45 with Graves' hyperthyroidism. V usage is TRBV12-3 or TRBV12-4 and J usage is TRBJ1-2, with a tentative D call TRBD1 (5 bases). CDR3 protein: CASSPLGGTYGYTF. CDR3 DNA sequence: TGTGCCAGCAGCCCCCTCGGGGGTACCTATGGCTACACCTTC.